This T cell receptor beta chain emerged from a study of control samples from healthy donors and cancer patients. Assay: immunoSEQ multiplex PCR; the TCRdb copy retains only in-frame clones and omits some. There are around 150,000 clones in the sample; roughly 90% occur only once, and more than 10% lies in the top ten. The germline CDR1 and CDR2 sequences are LNHDA and SQIVND (reference sequence). Trimming took 5 bases from V and 3 from J; bases not matched to a gene: 6. The length of the CDR3 is 15 residues. J is TRBJ2-3 and V is TRBV19; TRBD1 matches at 9 bases. The receptor comes from a man aged 25-45 years in good health. The sequenced sample was blood. In DNA, the CDR3 is TGTGCCAGTAGTGTCCGGACAGGGGAGACAGATACGCAGTATTTT. Protein sequence: CASSVRTGETDTQYF.